Shown below are 11 T cell receptor beta chains from a single sample sequenced in a study of blood T cell repertoires in COVID-19. Profiled with immunoSEQ multiplex PCR; TCRdb holds only in-frame clones, not every one. The sample lists approximately 190,000 clones; 83% were seen once. What was sequenced was peripheral blood. These receptors were taken from a middle-aged woman with acute or convalescent COVID-19.

The chain links TRBV28 to TRBJ1-1; D is possibly TRBD1 (5 bases). The germline gives CDR1 MDHEN, CDR2 SYDVKM. V was pared by 3 bases and J by 0 bases, with 8 bases between. This CDR3 has 14 residues. CDR3 DNA sequence: TGTGCCAGCAGTTTTGGAGGGGTGAACACTGAAGCTTTCTTT. Protein sequence: CASSFGGVNTEAFF.

This clone was recorded only once. The J gene is TRBJ2-1, the V gene TRBV5-4; 8 bases match TRBD2. CDR1 is SGHNT and CDR2 is YYREEE in the germline V gene (reference sequence). V gave up 4 bases and J gave up 0 bases; unmatched junction bases: 3. The CDR3 has 15 amino acids. This chain's CDR3 is CASSVSGASYNEQFF. CDR3 bases: TGTGCCAGCAGCGTTAGCGGGGCCTCCTACAATGAGCAGTTCTTC.

This sequence joins TRBV28 and TRBJ1-4; 11 nucleotides line up with TRBD1. The germline gives CDR1 MDHEN, CDR2 SYDVKM. V trimming: 5 bases; J trimming: 5 bases; junction bases outside the gene matches: 10. CDR3 size: 17 residues. CDR3 in amino acids: CASSMVPGQGGNEKLFF. CDR3 in DNA: TGTGCCAGCAGTATGGTCCCGGGACAGGGGGGGAATGAAAAACTGTTTTTT.

This clone has just one count. The chain employs TRBV5-4 and TRBJ2-3; 8 bases agree with TRBD2. This CDR3 spans 14 amino acids. Trimming took 2 bases from V and 2 from J; bases not matched to a gene: 1. Germline-derived CDR1 and CDR2 are SGHNT and YYREEE (reference sequence). CDR3 region: CASSFSGATDTQYF. For the CDR3, the DNA is TGTGCCAGCAGCTTTAGCGGGGCCACAGATACGCAGTATTTT.

The chain is built from TRBV7-9 and TRBJ2-7; perhaps TRBD2 as D (7 bases). Trimming removed 11 bases at V and 3 bases at J, with 11 bases between. CDR1 is SEHNR and CDR2 is FQNEAQ in the germline V gene (reference sequence). The CDR3 is 11 residues long. CDR3 amino acids: CAGGADYEQYF. CDR3 coding DNA: TGTGCCGGGGGGGCCGACTACGAGCAGTACTTC.

The chain carries TRBV4-1 and TRBJ1-6, with no clear D. Trimming stripped 6 bases from V and 7 bases from J, with 16 bases between. Germline CDR1 is MGHRA and CDR2 is YSYEKL. This CDR3 spans 15 amino acids. Here the CDR3 reads CASRGIEGVNSPLHF. DNA for the CDR3: TGCGCCAGCAGGGGGATCGAGGGCGTCAATTCACCCCTCCACTTT.

This clone has just a few counts. V is TRBV27 and J is TRBJ1-1; 7 bases map to TRBD1. This CDR3 is built from 14 residues. J lost 12 bases, V lost 5 bases, and 15 bases had no gene match. Germline-derived CDR1 and CDR2 are MNHEY and SMNVEV (reference sequence). The CDR3 is CASSARTGAEISFF. CDR3 sequence (DNA): TGTGCCAGCAGTGCTCGGACAGGCGCCGAGATTTCTTTCTTT.

The chain's CDR3 is CASTRAGGYEQYF. The CDR3, as DNA: TGTGCCAGCACCCGGGCAGGGGGCTACGAGCAGTACTTC. V and J are TRBV28 and TRBJ2-7, with 7 positions matching TRBD1. CDR1 and CDR2 (germline): MDHEN, SYDVKM. J was trimmed by 3 bases and V by 7 bases; bases with no gene match: 6. The CDR3 spans 13 residues.

This chain uses TRBV27 with TRBJ2-7, with a weak D call TRBD1 (6 bases). The V and J ends lost 6 bases and 2 bases respectively, with 17 bases between them. Looked up from germline, CDR1 is MNHEY and CDR2 is SMNVEV (reference sequence). The CDR3 spans 15 residues. The CDR3 spells CASRRLGTNPYEQYF. CDR3 in DNA: TGTGCCAGCAGAAGACTCGGGACAAACCCCTACGAGCAGTACTTC.

The rearrangement joins TRBV7-9 to TRBJ1-4; D not resolved. The CDR3 totals 18 residues. V lost 5 bases and J lost 7, with 26 bases in between. CDR1 is SEHNR and CDR2 is FQNEAQ in the germline V gene (reference sequence). The CDR3 loop reads CASSPMGYGVQRAEKLFF. The CDR3 DNA is TGTGCCAGCAGCCCCATGGGGTACGGAGTTCAGCGGGCTGAAAAACTGTTTTTT.

This clone was seen only once. This chain connects TRBV28 to TRBJ1-1; 7 nucleotides match TRBD1. Germline-derived CDR1 and CDR2 are MDHEN and SYDVKM. This CDR3 is built from 13 residues. V gave up 5 bases and J gave up 10 bases; unmatched junction bases: 10. CDR3 sequence reads: CASSPPGQHLAFF. Here the CDR3 DNA reads TGTGCCAGCAGTCCCCCGGGACAGCACTTAGCTTTCTTT.